A single sample is the source of the 2 T cell receptor beta chains below, sequenced in a study of cytomegalovirus exposure and HLA in healthy donors. PCR involved 60 Vbeta and 13 Jbeta primers. The method was immunoSEQ multiplex PCR; TCRdb's version includes in-frame clones alone and lacks a portion of them. The table lists some 200,000 clones, about four fifths of them singletons. The sequenced sample was PBMCs. Receptor source: a woman aged 45 to 65 in good health and CMV-seronegative.

The CDR3 DNA reads TGTGCCAGCAGGTCCGTCGGGACAGGGAGCACAGATACGCAGTATTTT. Amino acids: CASRSVGTGSTDTQYF. V usage is TRBV5-5 and J usage is TRBJ2-3; the match to TRBD1 covers 9 bases. The CDR3 loop spans 16 amino acids. The germline V gene encodes CDR1 SGHKS and CDR2 YYEKEE (reference sequence). The V gene end was trimmed by 5 bases and the J gene end by 0 bases; junction bases not matched to a gene: 7.

As concerns this clone: The junction and the germline gene differ at one end; a read error may be behind it. The V call is TRBV7-7, the J call TRBJ2-7, with 7 bases identical to TRBD1. Germline lookup yields CDR1 SSHAT and CDR2 FNYEAQ (reference sequence). This CDR3 is 14 amino acids long. CDR3 sequence reads: CASSQGAGGSEQYF. CDR3 bases: TGTGCTAGCAGCCAGGGTGCAGGGGGAAGCGAGCAGTACTTC. Full variable domain (rest looked up from reference TRBV7-7 and TRBJ2-7): GAGVSQSPRYKVTKRGQDVTLRCDPISSHATLYWYQQALGQGPEFLTYFNYEAQPDKSGLPSDRFSAERPEGSISTLTIQRTEQRDSAMYRCASSQGAGGSEQYFGPGTRLTVT.